This section outlines one T cell receptor beta chain sequence together with its context. In this sample, this clonotype turned up a few times. It lacks a known antigen. Within one base of it there is no much larger clone, and no base qualities were kept. This sample was taken from a study of glioma-infiltrating T cells listed by TCRdb under 2016. Regarding the study in general: The study sequenced TCR alpha- and beta-chain repertoires from glioma tissue, from non-neoplastic brain tissue and from matched peripheral blood mononuclear cells. To measure how far tissue and blood T-cell populations diverged, each tissue-infiltrating repertoire was compared against the peripheral blood repertoire of the same patient. The paired cohort was made up of three low-grade glioma patients, 7 to 9 primary glioblastoma patients and three non-glioma patients who contributed non-neoplastic brain tissue.

Study-level results and caveats: Group comparisons rested on small numbers: three non-neoplastic, three low-grade glioma and several glioblastoma patients. Very few CDR3 sequences were found to be shared between tissue and blood, and this scarcity was attributed to high CDR3 diversity and limited sampling. VJ-independent divergence between tissue and blood was below expectation in non-neoplastic patients but above expectation in all gliomas, especially low-grade gliomas.

The iRepertoire nested amplicon-rescue multiplex PCR (arm-PCR) platform was used to amplify TCR alpha and beta CDR3 regions from RNA. The input for one-step reverse transcription and amplification was roughly 85-400 ng of tissue mRNA or PBMC total RNA. Following bead purification, Illumina adapters were added through a secondary multiplex PCR, and the libraries were then gel-purified between 200 and 400 bp. Internal 6-nucleotide barcodes were carried by the libraries and were used for demultiplexing. Sequencing of libraries was performed on an Illumina MiSeq with 2x220 or 2x250 nucleotide paired-end reads. For the original study's pipeline: Paired reads were merged using FLASH 1.2.11 and were aligned to the GRCh37 human genome using BWA-MEM, after which TRA and TRB reads were extracted. V and J assignment used an IMGT-derived reference of cassette sequences and CDR3 motifs that included pseudogenes. Reads were translated in three frames, and productive CDR3s were defined as those with a C...FGXG motif and no stop codons. Unique combinations of V-J cassette pair and CDR3 amino acid sequence were defined as clonotypes. Reads were filtered by Hamming distance, with the threshold set by the sequence error rate of each sample in mapped regions. The raw public reads went through TCRdb reprocessing: fastp at Q25, MiXCR clone calling, in-frame beta chains kept. Each CDR3 protein appears once, grouped with its most common genes and DNA. The V and J calls were not made by the authors but by TCRdb's processing. The sample has roughly 100,000 distinct CDR3 sequences on record, roughly 40% of them singletons. The ten largest clones add up to around two fifths of the sample.

This receptor was taken from a human donor with low-grade glioma or glioblastoma, undergoing nonglioma brain surgery, or in good health (not recorded which). The sequenced sample was glioma tissue, nonneoplastic brain tissue, or PBMCs (not recorded which).

The CDR3 loop reads CSAQGGGRSYNEQFF. The sequence in DNA is TGCAGCGCCCAAGGGGGGGGTCGCTCCTACAATGAGCAGTTCTTC. The chain couples TRBV29-1 to TRBJ2-1; tentative D gene TRBD2, with 7 bases matching. V loses 7 bases of germline sequence and J loses 0 bases, and the interval between the two ends is 16 bases. CDR1 SQVTM and CDR2 ANQGSEA were looked up in the germline V gene. Spanning cysteine to phenylalanine, the CDR3 consists of 15 amino acids. The sequence is cut down to CDR3 DNA, 45 bases in frame from base 1.